This T cell receptor beta chain is drawn from a study of blood T cell repertoires in COVID-19. Some clones are missing from TCRdb's copy, which holds only in-frame ones; the method was immunoSEQ multiplex PCR. The sample consists of more than 200,000 clones, more than 80% of them appearing once. Germline lookup yields CDR1 LNHDA and CDR2 SQIVND (reference sequence). With 4 bases removed from V and 0 bases from J, the gap between germline ends came to 10 bases. This CDR3 spans 15 amino acids. The specimen was PBMCs or T cells enriched from blood (not recorded which). This chain joins TRBV19 and TRBJ1-5; D not certain. This clonotype was obtained from a man between 60 and 70 years old who had recovered from COVID-19. The DNA for the CDR3 is TGTGCCAGTAGTACGGTGTCCGGTAGCAATCAGCCCCAGCATTTT. Translating it yields CASSTVSGSNQPQHF.